This TCR beta chain was retrieved from a study of blood T cell repertoires in COVID-19. Profiling relied on immunoSEQ multiplex PCR, and the TCRdb table lists in-frame clones only, not all of them. This table holds a few hundred thousand clones, about 83% found once. This sequence originates from a man in his sixties who had recovered from COVID-19. Sequenced sample: peripheral blood.

For the CDR3, the DNA is TGTGCCAGCAGAGTTGGGCTAGCGAGCGAGCAGTACTTC. This sequence encodes CASRVGLASEQYF. The J gene is TRBJ2-7, the V gene TRBV6-5; D may be TRBD2 (6 bases). Germline V gives CDR1 MNHEY, CDR2 SVGAGI. V lost 6 bases and J 6 bases, leaving 15 bases between the germline ends. This CDR3 has 13 amino acids.